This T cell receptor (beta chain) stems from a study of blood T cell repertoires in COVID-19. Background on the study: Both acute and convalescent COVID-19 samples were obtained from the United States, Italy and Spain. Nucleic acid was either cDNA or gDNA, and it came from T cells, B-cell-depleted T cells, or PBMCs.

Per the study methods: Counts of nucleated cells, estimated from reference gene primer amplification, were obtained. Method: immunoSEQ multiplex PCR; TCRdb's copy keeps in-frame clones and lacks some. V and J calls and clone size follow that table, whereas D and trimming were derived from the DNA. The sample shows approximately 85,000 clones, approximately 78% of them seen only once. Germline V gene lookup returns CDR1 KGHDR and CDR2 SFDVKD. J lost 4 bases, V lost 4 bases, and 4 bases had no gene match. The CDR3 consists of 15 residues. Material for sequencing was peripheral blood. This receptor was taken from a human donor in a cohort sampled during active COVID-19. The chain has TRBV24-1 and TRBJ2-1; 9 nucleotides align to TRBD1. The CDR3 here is CATSEGQGFYNEQFF. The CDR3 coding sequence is TGTGCCACCAGTGAGGGACAGGGCTTTTACAATGAGCAGTTCTTC.